This T cell receptor (beta chain) originates from a study of tumor-infiltrating lymphocytes in localized non-small cell lung cancer. In the study overall: Resected tumor was paired with non-adjacent uninvolved lung from the same patient.

Clones were read by immunoSEQ multiplex PCR, and TCRdb kept only the in-frame ones, dropping some. The sample consists of 10,000 to 15,000 clones, 65% to 85% of them appearing once. On this clone: Antigen: not known.

The CDR3 spans 14 residues. V dropped 5 bases and J dropped 6; count of bases not matched to a gene: 9. CDR1 is PRHDT, CDR2 FYEKMQ, per germline (reference sequence). General study points: Technical variation could not be separated from intratumor heterogeneity here.

This clonotype was obtained from a human donor with non-small cell lung cancer. Material for sequencing was lung tumor tissue. The chain uses TRBV13 and TRBJ1-1; 7 positions match TRBD1. The CDR3 DNA reads as TGTGCCAGCAGCCCCCAATACAGGGGCGCTGAAGCTTTCTTT. Translated: CASSPQYRGAEAFF.